The present TCR beta chain was sequenced within a study of STAT5B mutations in CD4+ large granular lymphocyte leukemia. Method: immunoSEQ multiplex PCR; TCRdb's copy keeps in-frame clones and lacks some. The sample lists 23,000 or so clones, 55% to 75% occurring once. There are 14 residues in the CDR3. Germline V gives CDR1 SNHLY, CDR2 FYNNEI. The V gene lost 6 bases and the J gene lost 0 bases, with 9 bases spanning the gap. Study-wide findings and caveats: The CD4+ versus CD8+ T-LGLL clonality difference may reflect limited sample size. Compared with healthy controls (2/35), patient top clones favored TRBV06 (8/27).

This clone occurred a few times. Its antigen is unknown. This clonotype was sampled from a human donor in good health. The V call is TRBV2, the J call TRBJ1-5; D unresolved. Sequencing was performed on CD4+ T cells from blood buffy coats. The CDR3 DNA sequence: TGTGCCAGCAGGTCGGGAGCTAGCAATCAGCCCCAGCATTTT. The encoded protein is CASRSGASNQPQHF.